The source of this T cell receptor beta chain is a study of blood T cell repertoires in COVID-19 (TCRdb year 2020). As for the study more broadly: Collaborator samples came from the United States, Italy and Spain and covered acute and convalescent phases of COVID-19. The material from the prospective study consisted of cDNA or gDNA derived from T cells, B-cell-depleted T cells, or PBMCs. Deeply sampled blood TCRbeta repertoires from subjects exposed to, actively infected with, or recovered from COVID-19 were included in the dataset. A freely available public database, intended as a resource for researchers studying the immune response to SARS-CoV-2, is where the repertoires were released. The samples were drawn from two sources: the first 160 participants of the ongoing ImmuneRACE study, and fewer than 1,500 subjects contributed by 6 global collaborators. The sample metadata nearly always contained a de-identified subject ID, COVID-19 status, age in years and sex. Where available, HLA class I and class II types were taken from metadata supplied by the sample provider and were not determined by assay-based typing. Here is what the overall study found, with its caveats: The amount of clinical and demographic metadata varied by source and participant and was provided uncurated.

The collaborating institutions used their own protocols to collect whole blood in K2EDTA tubes. For TCRbeta analysis, collaborators shipped samples as frozen whole blood, isolated PBMCs, or DNA extracted from either of those sample types. TCRbeta CDR3 regions were amplified from genomic DNA using the immunoSEQ Assay, a bias-controlled multiplex PCR. The study's processing was this. Nucleated cell counts per sample were estimated from amplification of reference gene primers within the assay. Sequence reads were collapsed and filtered to measure the absolute abundance of every unique TCRbeta CDR3 rearrangement. For each sample, productive Simpson clonality was calculated as the square root of Simpson's diversity index across productive rearrangements. The table comes from immuneACCESS by way of TCRdb, which keeps in-frame sequences with V and J called. Part of the clones is missing from these tables; in studies checked, under half for an unresolved V gene and the rest for unknown reasons. From that table come the V and J calls and clone size; the DNA was used to work out D and trimming. This sample gives tens of thousands of clones in total; roughly 90% of them show up just once. The top ten hold 1.5% to 2.5% of the sample.

Via the germline V gene, CDR1 is SGHTS and CDR2 YDEGEE. Trimming takes 5 bases from V and 4 bases from J, and the germline ends sit 10 bases apart. The CDR3 runs 13 residues from the cysteine to the phenylalanine. The only DNA kept is the CDR3, 39 bases in frame from the first base. Worth noting for this clone: The antigen this receptor binds is unknown. Base quality data are lacking; no much larger clone is found one base away.

Material: peripheral blood. The TCR was taken from a man aged 30 to 45 with acute or convalescent COVID-19. The sequence is built from TRBV5-8 and TRBJ1-3; tentative D gene TRBD1, with 6 bases matching. The nucleotide sequence reads TGTGCCAGCAGGGCCGGGACAGGAAACACCATATATTTT. It is translated as CASRAGTGNTIYF.